The 20 T cell receptor beta chains presented below share a single source sample, sequenced in a study of blood T cell repertoires in COVID-19. Only in-frame clones appear in the TCRdb table, and some are missing; sequencing was by immunoSEQ multiplex PCR. Of approximately 100,000 clones listed, about 89% were seen once; the top ten hold 0.85% to 1%. Sequenced input: peripheral blood. These receptors originate from a man in his 60s with acute or convalescent COVID-19.

The chain uses TRBV27 and TRBJ2-4, with D maybe TRBD1 (6 bases). The CDR3 loop spans 18 amino acids. Trimming removed 8 bases from V and 0 bases from J, with 23 bases in between. The germline gives CDR1 MNHEY, CDR2 SMNVEV (reference sequence). The CDR3 sequence is CASPLRGGHLIAKNIQYF. DNA of the CDR3: TGTGCCAGCCCACTTAGAGGGGGACACCTGATAGCCAAAAACATTCAGTACTTC.

V gene TRBV6-5 combines with J gene TRBJ1-2; 7 bases match TRBD1. Germline CDR1 is MNHEY and CDR2 is SVGAGI. This CDR3 is built from 14 residues. The trim removed 3 bases at V and 2 bases at J, leaving 3 bases unmatched. CDR3 coding DNA: TGTGCCAGCAGTTATAGACAGGGAAACTATGGCTACACCTTC. It translates to CASSYRQGNYGYTF.

This clone has only a few counts. The CDR3, as DNA: TGTGCCAGCAGCTTAGAGGTGACAGGCTCCTACAATGAGCAGTTCTTC. Its protein is CASSLEVTGSYNEQFF. This sequence joins TRBV7-9 and TRBJ2-1, with D possibly matching TRBD1 (6 bases). This CDR3 has 16 amino acids. CDR1 and CDR2 from the germline V gene are SEHNR and FQNEAQ (reference sequence). Trimming stripped 1 base from V and 0 bases from J, with 10 bases between.

The chain's CDR3 is CASSLVGDSYNEQFF. Written as DNA, the CDR3 is TGTGCCAGCAGCTTAGTAGGGGACTCCTACAATGAGCAGTTCTTC. The genes are TRBV7-2 and TRBJ2-1; possible D gene TRBD1, 5 bases. The CDR3 length is 15 residues. In germline, CDR1 is SGHTA, CDR2 FQGNSA. V lost 1 base to trimming and J lost 0 bases, with 7 bases between them.

The rearrangement joins TRBV7-9 to TRBJ1-3; possible D gene TRBD1, 6 bases. Germline V gives CDR1 SEHNR, CDR2 FQNEAQ (reference sequence). V lost 5 bases, J lost 7 bases, and 18 bases lay in between. This CDR3 spans 15 amino acids. CDR3 region: CASSAMGGATNTIYF. The CDR3, as DNA: TGTGCCAGCAGCGCGATGGGGGGGGCGACCAACACCATATATTTT.

The chain joins TRBV19 to TRBJ1-5, with D possibly TRBD1 on 5 matching bases. Germline V gene data show CDR1 as LNHDA and CDR2 as SQIVND (reference sequence). V was pared by 6 bases and J by 2 bases, with 17 bases between. The CDR3 is made up of 16 amino acids. The CDR3 region has the DNA TGTGCCAGTAGGCCCATTGGAGGGGAGGGCAATCAGCCCCAGCATTTT. Encoded protein: CASRPIGGEGNQPQHF.

This chain connects TRBV19 to TRBJ1-1, with 8 bases identical to TRBD1. Germline V gene lookup returns CDR1 LNHDA and CDR2 SQIVND (reference sequence). CDR3 length: 15 residues. Trimming took 3 bases from V and 1 from J; bases not matched to a gene: 4. CDR3 bases: TGTGCCAGTAGTATTCGGGGGACAGGGAACACTGAAGCTTTCTTT. This gives the protein CASSIRGTGNTEAFF.

The chain links TRBV6-5 to TRBJ1-2; D is perhaps TRBD1 (5 bases). V shed 2 bases and J shed 6 bases, with 10 bases lying between them. The CDR3 loop spans 13 amino acids. Germline V CDR1 and CDR2: MNHEY, SVGAGI. In nucleotides, the CDR3 is TGTGCCAGCAGTTACGGGTTACAGGATGGCTACACCTTC. Encoded protein: CASSYGLQDGYTF.

This chain links TRBV28 with TRBJ1-2; possible D gene TRBD1, 5 bases. CDR3 length: 16 amino acids. V lost 6 bases and J lost 4, with 21 bases in between. Germline V gives CDR1 MDHEN, CDR2 SYDVKM. The CDR3 spells CASSHGRAQGGYGYTF. DNA for the CDR3: TGTGCCAGCAGCCACGGCAGGGCCCAAGGCGGCTATGGCTACACCTTC.

The J gene is TRBJ2-1, the V gene TRBV12-3 or TRBV12-4; 11 nucleotides match TRBD2. The V and J ends lost 2 bases and 15 bases, in that order; junction bases with no gene match: 6. The CDR3 loop spans 13 amino acids. The CDR3 nucleotides read TGTGCCAGCAGTTTACTAGCGGGAGGCCACGTGTTCTTC. Protein product: CASSLLAGGHVFF.

The table lists this clone with a count of one. The V and J genes are TRBV11-3 and TRBJ2-2, with D tentatively TRBD2 (5 bases). Trimming cost V 5 bases and J 6 bases, with 13 bases left between them. The CDR3 extends over 14 amino acids. CDR1 and CDR2 from the germline V gene are SGHNT and YENEEA. DNA of the CDR3: TGTGCCAGCAGCCACGGGGAAAGATCCGGGGAGCTGTTTTTT. Translated, it gives CASSHGERSGELFF. The full variable domain, in which reference TRBV11-3 and TRBJ2-2 provide the parts outside the CDR3, is EAGVVQSPRYKIIEKKQPVAFWCNPISGHNTLYWYLQNLGQGPELLIRYENEEAVDDSQLPKDRFSAERLKGVDSTLKIQPAELGDSAVYLCASSHGERSGELFFGEGSRLTVL.

This chain connects TRBV5-1 to TRBJ1-2, with 7 nucleotides matching TRBD1. The CDR3 consists of 16 residues. The V segment lost 0 bases and the J segment 5 bases; nucleotides outside the gene matches: 10. Germline V gives CDR1 SGHRS, CDR2 YFSETQ. CDR3 in DNA: TGCGCCAGCAGCTTGGAAGCCAGGGGGAGAGATTATGGCTACACCTTC. Amino acid sequence: CASSLEARGRDYGYTF.

This chain joins TRBV4-2 and TRBJ1-4; 7 bases are a match to TRBD1. Germline CDR1 and CDR2: LGHNA and YNFKEQ. This CDR3 has 15 amino acids. Trimming took 4 bases from V and 2 from J; bases not matched to a gene: 4. The CDR3 here is CASSRPGGTNEKLFF. The CDR3 coding sequence is TGTGCCAGCAGCCGACCAGGGGGGACTAATGAAAAACTGTTTTTT.

The V call is TRBV7-2, the J call TRBJ1-2; 7 bases line up with TRBD1. The CDR3 contains 14 residues. V dropped 3 bases and J dropped 5; count of bases not matched to a gene: 6. CDR1 and CDR2 from the germline V gene are SGHTA and FQGNSA. The chain's CDR3 is CASSLDGTDYGYTF. CDR3 in DNA: TGTGCCAGCAGCTTGGATGGGACAGATTATGGCTACACCTTC.

Only one count was recorded for this clone. The chain employs TRBV9 and TRBJ2-1, with 16 bases fitting TRBD2. The V segment lost 4 bases and the J segment 7 bases; nucleotides outside the gene matches: 20. The germline gives CDR1 SGDLS, CDR2 YYNGEE. CDR3 length: 21 amino acids. This chain's CDR3 is CASSPGRGLAGGPRRYNEQFF. CDR3 DNA sequence: TGTGCCAGCAGCCCCGGCAGGGGACTAGCGGGAGGGCCGAGAAGATATAATGAGCAGTTCTTC.

This chain uses TRBV5-6 with TRBJ1-2; D gene ambiguous. Trimming removed 4 bases from V and 4 bases from J, with 14 bases in between. Germline V CDR1 and CDR2: SGHDT, YYEEEE. This CDR3 contains 14 residues. The CDR3 loop reads CASSVRGPGYGYTF. The CDR3 bases are TGTGCCAGCAGCGTTCGAGGGCCAGGCTATGGCTACACCTTC.

The V call is TRBV9, the J call TRBJ2-2; D remains ambiguous. Trimming took 4 bases from V and 0 from J, leaving 7 bases between them. CDR3 length: 14 residues. The germline CDR1 and CDR2 sequences are SGDLS and YYNGEE. CDR3 residues: CASSLNSNTGELFF. CDR3 bases: TGTGCCAGCAGCCTAAACTCGAACACCGGGGAGCTGTTTTTT.

The gene calls are TRBV5-4 and TRBJ2-5; tentatively, D is TRBD1 (7 bases). V shed 4 bases and J shed 2 bases, with 18 bases lying between them. The CDR3 runs to 16 residues. CDR1 is SGHNT, CDR2 YYREEE, per germline (reference sequence). In DNA, the CDR3 is TGTGCCAGCAGCCCAGCCCCGACAGGGACTCAAGAGACCCAGTACTTC. Encoded protein: CASSPAPTGTQETQYF.

The J gene is TRBJ1-2, the V gene TRBV7-2; perhaps TRBD1 as D (6 bases). Germline V gives CDR1 SGHTA, CDR2 FQGNSA. The V gene lost 1 base and the J gene lost 6 bases, with 15 bases spanning the gap. The CDR3 contains 15 residues. The CDR3 protein is CASSLGPGVVDGYTF. Here the CDR3 DNA reads TGTGCCAGCAGCTTAGGGCCAGGGGTGGTCGATGGCTACACCTTC.

The chain uses TRBV13 and TRBJ1-1; D is possibly TRBD1 (5 bases). The V gene lost 4 bases and the J gene lost 4 bases, with 19 bases spanning the gap. CDR3 length: 16 residues. Germline-derived CDR1 and CDR2 are PRHDT and FYEKMQ (reference sequence). CDR3 protein: CASSSLGRAGVTEAFF. The CDR3 DNA is TGTGCCAGCAGCTCCCTAGGTAGGGCGGGGGTCACTGAAGCTTTCTTT.